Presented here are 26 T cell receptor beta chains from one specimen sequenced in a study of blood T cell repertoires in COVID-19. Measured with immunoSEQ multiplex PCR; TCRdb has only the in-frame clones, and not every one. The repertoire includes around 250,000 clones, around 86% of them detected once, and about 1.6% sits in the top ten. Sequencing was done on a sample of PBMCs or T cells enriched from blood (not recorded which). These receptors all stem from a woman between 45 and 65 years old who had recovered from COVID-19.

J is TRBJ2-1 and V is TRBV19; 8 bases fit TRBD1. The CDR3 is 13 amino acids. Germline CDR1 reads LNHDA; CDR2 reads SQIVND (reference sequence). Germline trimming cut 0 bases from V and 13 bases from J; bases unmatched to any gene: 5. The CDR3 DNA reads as TGTGCCAGTAGTATAGAGTCGACAGGGGATCAGTTCTTC. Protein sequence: CASSIESTGDQFF.

This CDR3 reads CASSLGSSGSLETQYF. The DNA of the CDR3 is TGTGCCAGCAGCTTAGGTTCTAGCGGGAGTTTGGAGACCCAGTACTTC. This chain joins TRBV11-3 and TRBJ2-5; TRBD2 aligns across 10 bases. The CDR3 contains 16 residues. Per the germline V gene, CDR1 is SGHNT and CDR2 is YENEEA. V was clipped by 1 base and J by 5 bases; unmatched bases: 7.

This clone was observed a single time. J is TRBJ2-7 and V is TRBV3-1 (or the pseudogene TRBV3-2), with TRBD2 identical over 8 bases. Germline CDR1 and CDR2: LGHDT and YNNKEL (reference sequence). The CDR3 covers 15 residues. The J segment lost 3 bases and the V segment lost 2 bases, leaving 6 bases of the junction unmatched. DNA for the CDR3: TGTGCCAGCAGCCAAAAATGGACTAGCCTCTACGAGCAGTACTTC. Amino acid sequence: CASSQKWTSLYEQYF.

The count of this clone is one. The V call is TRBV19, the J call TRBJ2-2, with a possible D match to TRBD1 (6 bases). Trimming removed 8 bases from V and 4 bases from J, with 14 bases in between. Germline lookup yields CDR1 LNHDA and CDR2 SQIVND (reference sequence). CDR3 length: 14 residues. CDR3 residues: CASWARTATGELFF. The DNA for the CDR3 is TGTGCCAGTTGGGCTCGGACAGCCACCGGGGAGCTGTTTTTT.

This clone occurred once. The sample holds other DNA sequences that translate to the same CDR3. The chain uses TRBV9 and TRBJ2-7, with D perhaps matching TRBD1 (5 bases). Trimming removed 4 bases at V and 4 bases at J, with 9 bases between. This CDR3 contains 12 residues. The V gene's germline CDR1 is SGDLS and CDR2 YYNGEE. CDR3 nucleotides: TGTGCCAGCAGCCGTGACAGTTACGAGCAGTACTTC. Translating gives CASSRDSYEQYF.

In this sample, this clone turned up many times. The CDR3 DNA reads TGTGCCAGCTCACCCTCAGGTAAAGCTTTCTTT. It is translated as CASSPSGKAFF. The chain links TRBV18 to TRBJ1-1, with unresolved D. The CDR3 has 11 amino acids. V was pared by 3 bases and J by 9 bases, with 8 bases between. CDR1 is KGHSH and CDR2 is LQKENI in the germline V gene.

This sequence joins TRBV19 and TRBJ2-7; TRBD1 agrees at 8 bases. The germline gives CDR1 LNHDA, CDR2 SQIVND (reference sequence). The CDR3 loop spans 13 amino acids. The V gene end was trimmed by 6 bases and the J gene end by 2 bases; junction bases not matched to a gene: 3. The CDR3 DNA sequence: TGTGCCAGTAGGAGGACAGGGACCTACGAGCAGTACTTC. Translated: CASRRTGTYEQYF.

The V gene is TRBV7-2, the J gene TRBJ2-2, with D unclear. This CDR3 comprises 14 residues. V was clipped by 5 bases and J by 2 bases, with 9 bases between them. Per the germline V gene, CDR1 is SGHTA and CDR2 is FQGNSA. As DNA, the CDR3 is TGTGCCAGCAGCCCGCGGATCAACACCGGGGAGCTGTTTTTT. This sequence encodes CASSPRINTGELFF.

The CDR3 region has the DNA TGTGCCTGGAGTGTGGCTAGCGGGGACACAGATACGCAGTATTTT. Translating it yields CAWSVASGDTDTQYF. The chain links TRBV30 to TRBJ2-3, with 9 bases fitting TRBD2. CDR1 is GTSNPN, CDR2 SVGIG, per germline (reference sequence). The CDR3 is made up of 15 amino acids. J gave up 2 bases and V 0 bases, and 3 bases lay outside the gene matches.

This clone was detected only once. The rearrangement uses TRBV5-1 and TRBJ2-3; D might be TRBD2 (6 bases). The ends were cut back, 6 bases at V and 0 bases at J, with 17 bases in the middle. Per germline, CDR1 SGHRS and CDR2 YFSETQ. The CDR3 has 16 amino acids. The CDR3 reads CASNPSLATSTDTQYF. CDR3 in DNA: TGCGCCAGCAACCCTAGTCTAGCGACAAGCACAGATACGCAGTATTTT.

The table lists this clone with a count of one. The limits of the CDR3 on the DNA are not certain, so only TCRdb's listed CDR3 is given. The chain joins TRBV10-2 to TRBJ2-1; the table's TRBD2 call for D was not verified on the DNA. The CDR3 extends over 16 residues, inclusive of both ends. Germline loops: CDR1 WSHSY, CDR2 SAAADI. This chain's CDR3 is CASSSSGYPKGGEQFF.

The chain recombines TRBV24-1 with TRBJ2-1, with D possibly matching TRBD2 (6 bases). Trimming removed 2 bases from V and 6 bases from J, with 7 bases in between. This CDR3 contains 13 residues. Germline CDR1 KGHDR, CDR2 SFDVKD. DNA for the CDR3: TGTGCCACCAGTGATTGGACTACCAATGAGCAGTTCTTC. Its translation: CATSDWTTNEQFF.

The DNA of the CDR3 is TGTGCCAGCAGCTTGGGGAGGTATCAGCCCCAGCATTTT. It specifies CASSLGRYQPQHF. V and J are TRBV5-6 and TRBJ1-5; D unresolved. V shed 0 bases and J shed 5 bases, with 6 bases lying between them. Germline CDR1 reads SGHDT; CDR2 reads YYEEEE. This CDR3 is 13 amino acids long. The variable domain in full, completed from reference TRBV5-6 and TRBJ1-5, reads DAGVTQSPTHLIKTRGQQVTLRCSPKSGHDTVSWYQQALGQGPQFIFQYYEEEERQRGNFPDRFSGHQFPNYSSELNVNALLLGDSALYLCASSLGRYQPQHFGDGTRLSIL.

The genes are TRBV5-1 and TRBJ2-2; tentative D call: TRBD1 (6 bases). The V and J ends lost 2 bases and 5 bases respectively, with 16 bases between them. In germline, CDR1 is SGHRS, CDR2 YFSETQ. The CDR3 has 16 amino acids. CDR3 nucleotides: TGCGCCAGCAGCTTCCAGGACAGTTCAACTACCGGGGAGCTGTTTTTT. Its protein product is CASSFQDSSTTGELFF.

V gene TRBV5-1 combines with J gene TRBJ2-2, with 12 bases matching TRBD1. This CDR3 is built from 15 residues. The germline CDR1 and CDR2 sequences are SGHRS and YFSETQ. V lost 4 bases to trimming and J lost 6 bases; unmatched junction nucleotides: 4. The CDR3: CASSPGQGAPGELFF. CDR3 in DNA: TGCGCCAGCAGCCCGGGACAGGGGGCCCCCGGGGAGCTGTTTTTT.

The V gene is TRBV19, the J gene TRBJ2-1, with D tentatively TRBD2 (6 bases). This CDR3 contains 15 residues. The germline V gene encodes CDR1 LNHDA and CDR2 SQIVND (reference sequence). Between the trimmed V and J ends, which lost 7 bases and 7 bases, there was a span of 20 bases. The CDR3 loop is CASTIVGGVGNEQFF. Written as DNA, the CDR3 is TGTGCCAGTACCATCGTGGGGGGAGTGGGGAATGAGCAGTTCTTC.

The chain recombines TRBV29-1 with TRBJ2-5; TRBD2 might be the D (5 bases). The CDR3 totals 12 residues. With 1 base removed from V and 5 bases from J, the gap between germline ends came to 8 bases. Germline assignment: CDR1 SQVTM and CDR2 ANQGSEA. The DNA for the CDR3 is TGCAGCGTTGAAGCCCTAGCTGAGACCCAGTACTTC. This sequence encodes CSVEALAETQYF.

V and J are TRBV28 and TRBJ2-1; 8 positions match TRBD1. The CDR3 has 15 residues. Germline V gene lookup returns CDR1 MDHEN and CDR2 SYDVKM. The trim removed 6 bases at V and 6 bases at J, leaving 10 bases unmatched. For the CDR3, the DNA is TGTGCCAGCAGAAGGCAGGGGGCGAGATCCAATGAGCAGTTCTTC. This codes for CASRRQGARSNEQFF.

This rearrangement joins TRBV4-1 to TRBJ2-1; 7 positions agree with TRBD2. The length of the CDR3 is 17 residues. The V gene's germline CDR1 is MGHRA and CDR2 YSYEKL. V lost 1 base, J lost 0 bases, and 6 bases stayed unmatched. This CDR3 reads CASSQGTGTTSYNEQFF. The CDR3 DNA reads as TGCGCCAGCAGCCAAGGGACCGGGACTACCTCCTACAATGAGCAGTTCTTC.

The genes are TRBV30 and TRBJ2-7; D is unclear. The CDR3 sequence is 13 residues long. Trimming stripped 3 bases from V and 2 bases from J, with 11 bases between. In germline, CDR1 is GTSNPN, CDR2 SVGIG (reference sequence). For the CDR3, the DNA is TGTGCCTGGAGCTCCGGTTTGACCTACGAGCAGTACTTC. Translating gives CAWSSGLTYEQYF.

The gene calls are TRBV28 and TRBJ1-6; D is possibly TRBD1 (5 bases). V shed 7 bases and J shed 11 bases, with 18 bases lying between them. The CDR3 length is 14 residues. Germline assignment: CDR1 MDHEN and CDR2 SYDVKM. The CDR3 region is CASNLGGYDPPLHF. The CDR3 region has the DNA TGTGCCAGCAACTTGGGGGGGTATGACCCACCCCTCCACTTT.

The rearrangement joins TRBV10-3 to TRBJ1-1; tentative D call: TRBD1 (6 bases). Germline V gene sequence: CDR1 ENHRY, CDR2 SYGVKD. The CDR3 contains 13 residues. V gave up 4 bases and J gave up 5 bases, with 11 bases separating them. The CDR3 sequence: CAISVSTGTEAFF. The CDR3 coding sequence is TGTGCCATCAGTGTGTCCACAGGGACTGAAGCTTTCTTT.

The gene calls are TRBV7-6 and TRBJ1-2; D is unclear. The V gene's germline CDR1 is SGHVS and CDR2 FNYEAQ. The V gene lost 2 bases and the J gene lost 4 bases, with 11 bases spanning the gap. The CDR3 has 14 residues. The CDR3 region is CASSLRGSGYGYTF. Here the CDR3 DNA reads TGTGCCAGCAGCTTACGGGGTTCCGGCTATGGCTACACCTTC. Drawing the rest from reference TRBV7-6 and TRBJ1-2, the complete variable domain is GAGVSQSPRYKVTKRGQDVALRCDPISGHVSLYWYRQALGQGPEFLTYFNYEAQQDKSGLPNDRFSAERPEGSISTLTIQRTEQRDSAMYRCASSLRGSGYGYTFGSGTRLTVV.

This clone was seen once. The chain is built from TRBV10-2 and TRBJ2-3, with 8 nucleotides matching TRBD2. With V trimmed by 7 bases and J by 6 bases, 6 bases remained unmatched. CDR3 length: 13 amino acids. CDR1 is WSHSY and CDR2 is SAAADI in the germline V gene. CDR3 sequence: CASTSGSFDTQYF. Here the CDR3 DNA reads TGCGCCAGCACCAGCGGGAGTTTTGATACGCAGTATTTT.

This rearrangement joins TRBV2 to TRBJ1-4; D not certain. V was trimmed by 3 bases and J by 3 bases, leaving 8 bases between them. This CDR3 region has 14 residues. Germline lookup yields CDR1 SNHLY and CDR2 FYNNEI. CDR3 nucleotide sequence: TGTGCCAGCAGTGAGGAGGTGGCTAATGAAAAACTGTTTTTT. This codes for CASSEEVANEKLFF. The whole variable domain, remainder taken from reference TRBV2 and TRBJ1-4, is EPEVTQTPSHQVTQMGQEVILRCVPISNHLYFYWYRQILGQKVEFLVSFYNNEISEKSEIFDDQFSVERPDGSNFTLKIRSTKLEDSAMYFCASSEEVANEKLFFGSGTQLSVL.

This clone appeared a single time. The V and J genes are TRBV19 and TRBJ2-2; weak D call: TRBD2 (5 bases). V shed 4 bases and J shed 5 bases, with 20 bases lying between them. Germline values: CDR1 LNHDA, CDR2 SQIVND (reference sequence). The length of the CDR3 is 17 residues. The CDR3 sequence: CASSTSTSGVKTGELFF. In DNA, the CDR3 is TGTGCCAGTAGTACCTCGACCTCCGGGGTAAAAACCGGGGAGCTGTTTTTT.